This T cell receptor (beta chain) is drawn from a study of blood T cell repertoires in COVID-19. Study-wide background: Spain, Italy and the United States supplied samples that represented acute and convalescent COVID-19. Sample material is recorded as cDNA or gDNA derived from T cells, B-cell-depleted T cells, or PBMCs.

As handled by the study authors: Estimation of nucleated cell counts relied on the amplification of reference gene primers. Assay: immunoSEQ multiplex PCR; the TCRdb copy retains only in-frame clones and omits some. For V, J and clone size, that table is used; D and trimming come from the DNA. The sample has a few hundred thousand clones; roughly 88% are singletons. Germline CDR1 SGDLS, CDR2 YYNGEE. Trimming pared 0 bases from V and 4 bases from J, leaving 16 bases between. CDR3 length: 16 amino acids. This TCR came from a woman in her thirties or forties who had recovered from COVID-19. The sample comprised peripheral blood. This chain uses TRBV9 with TRBJ2-5, with D tentatively TRBD2 (7 bases). CDR3 sequence reads: CASSVAGGARRETQYF. The CDR3 DNA sequence: TGTGCCAGCAGCGTAGCTGGGGGGGCGAGGAGAGAGACCCAGTACTTC.